The T cell receptor beta chain under discussion was sequenced for a study of sequential checkpoint blockade in melanoma. For the study at large: DNA from around 87 pretreatment tumor samples underwent TCRβ immunosequencing. Roughly 22 patients had matched tumor biopsies before treatment and at week 13 after nivolumab or ipilimumab alone.

CDR1 and CDR2 (germline): SGHNT, YENEEA. V was trimmed by 5 bases and J by 5 bases, leaving 15 bases between them. The CDR3 loop spans 14 amino acids. Produced via immunoSEQ multiplex PCR; TCRdb's table is partial and in-frame only. The sample lists approximately 2,400 clones; approximately 14% were seen once. This clone was observed a few times. Its antigen is unidentified. Treatment noted: randomized to nivolumab then ipilimumab (arm A) or the reverse (arm B). No patient had prior DNA-damaging chemotherapy. Study results and limitations: In arm A, pretreatment tumor clonality was associated with response.

This TCR was sampled from a human donor with melanoma. The gene calls are TRBV11-3 and TRBJ2-5, with D possibly being TRBD1 or TRBD2 (5 bases each). The specimen was tumor tissue (inferred from file names), collected from a patient given nivolumab and ipilimumab in sequence. The CDR3 sequence: CASSRDPEGETQYF. The CDR3 DNA follows: TGTGCCAGCAGCCGGGACCCCGAAGGGGAGACCCAGTACTTC.